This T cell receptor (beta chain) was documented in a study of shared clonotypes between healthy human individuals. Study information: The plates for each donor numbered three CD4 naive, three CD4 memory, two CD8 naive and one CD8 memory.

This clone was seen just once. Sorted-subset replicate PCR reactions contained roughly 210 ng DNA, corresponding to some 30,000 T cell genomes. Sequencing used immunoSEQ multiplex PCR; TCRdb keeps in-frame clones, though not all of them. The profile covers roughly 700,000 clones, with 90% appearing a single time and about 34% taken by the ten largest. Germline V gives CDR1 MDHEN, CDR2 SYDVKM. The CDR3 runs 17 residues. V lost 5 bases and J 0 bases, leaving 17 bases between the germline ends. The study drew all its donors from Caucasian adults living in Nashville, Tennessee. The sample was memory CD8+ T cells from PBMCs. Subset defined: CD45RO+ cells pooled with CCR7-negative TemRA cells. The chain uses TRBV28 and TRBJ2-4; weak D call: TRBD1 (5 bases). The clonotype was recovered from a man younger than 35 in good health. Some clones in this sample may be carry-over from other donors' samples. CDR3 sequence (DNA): TGTGCCAGCAGTACAAGGACAACACCTTTAGCCAAAAACATTCAGTACTTC. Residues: CASSTRTTPLAKNIQYF.